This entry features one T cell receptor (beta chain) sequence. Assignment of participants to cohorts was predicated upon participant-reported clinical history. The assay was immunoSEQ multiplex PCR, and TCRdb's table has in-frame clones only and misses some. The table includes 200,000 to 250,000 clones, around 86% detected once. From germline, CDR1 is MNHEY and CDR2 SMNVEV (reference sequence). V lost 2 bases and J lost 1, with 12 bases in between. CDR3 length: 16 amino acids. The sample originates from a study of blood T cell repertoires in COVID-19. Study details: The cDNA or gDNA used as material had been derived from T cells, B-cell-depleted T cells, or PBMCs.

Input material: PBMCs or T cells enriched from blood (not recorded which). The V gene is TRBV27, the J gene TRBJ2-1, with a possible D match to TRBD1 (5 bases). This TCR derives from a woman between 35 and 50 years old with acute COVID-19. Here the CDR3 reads CASSLDSRSSYNEQFF. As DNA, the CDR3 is TGTGCCAGCAGTTTAGACAGCAGATCTTCCTACAATGAGCAGTTCTTC.